The 25 T cell receptor beta chains below come from one sample, sequenced in a study of shared clonotypes between healthy human individuals. Here immunoSEQ multiplex PCR was the method, and the copy in TCRdb shows in-frame clones only, minus some. Of some 2 million clones listed, about 95% are singletons. The sequencing sample was made of naive CD4+ T cells sorted from blood. Subset of the sample: CD45RA+ positively selected. Every receptor here comes from a man aged 18 to 35 in good health.

This rearrangement joins TRBV2 to TRBJ2-7; the D gene is possibly TRBD1 (6 bases). Germline assignment: CDR1 SNHLY and CDR2 FYNNEI. This CDR3 spans 14 amino acids. V lost 3 bases and J lost 2, with 11 bases in between. The chain's CDR3 is CASSERGGPYEQYF. The DNA for the CDR3 is TGTGCCAGCAGTGAGAGAGGGGGTCCCTACGAGCAGTACTTC.

In regard to this clone: Other DNA sequences of this sample code for an identical CDR3. This chain connects TRBV14 to TRBJ2-5; no clear D. The germline CDR1 and CDR2 sequences are SGHDN and FVKESK. The CDR3 contains 11 residues. V was trimmed by 4 bases and J by 4 bases, leaving 4 bases between them. The CDR3 DNA follows: TGTGCCAGCAGCCCGGGAGAGACCCAGTACTTC. It translates to CASSPGETQYF.

Worth noting for this clone: The same CDR3 arises from other DNA sequences in this sample as well. The genes are TRBV6-5 and TRBJ1-1; no clear D. The CDR3 is 14 amino acids. V gave up 4 bases and J gave up 2 bases, with 11 bases separating them. Germline V gene sequence: CDR1 MNHEY, CDR2 SVGAGI. As DNA, the CDR3 is TGTGCCAGCAGTTCCACGGGGAGAAACACTGAAGCTTTCTTT. This gives the protein CASSSTGRNTEAFF.

The chain carries TRBV27 and TRBJ2-5; the D is unclear. V lost 6 bases and J lost 2, with 10 bases in between. The CDR3 loop spans 13 amino acids. CDR1 is MNHEY and CDR2 is SMNVEV in the germline V gene (reference sequence). The CDR3 bases are TGTGCCAGCAGCTTCAGTCTACAAGAGACCCAGTACTTC. Translation: CASSFSLQETQYF.

The gene calls are TRBV7-8 and TRBJ1-2; tentatively, D is TRBD1 (5 bases). Deletions cut 0 bases from V and 4 bases from J, with 6 bases between. The CDR3 is 13 residues long. Germline assignment: CDR1 SGHVS and CDR2 FQNEAQ. The chain's CDR3 is CASSLARGYGYTF. CDR3 coding DNA: TGTGCCAGCAGCTTAGCGAGGGGCTATGGCTACACCTTC.

This clone was detected once. The J gene is TRBJ2-3, the V gene TRBV2; 12 nucleotides agree with TRBD2. Germline-derived CDR1 and CDR2 are SNHLY and FYNNEI. The CDR3 totals 15 residues. V lost 7 bases and J lost 4; bases outside the gene matches: 6. The CDR3 DNA is TGTGCCAGCAACGGACTAGCGGGACCTGCAGATACGCAGTATTTT. It specifies CASNGLAGPADTQYF.

The DNA of the CDR3 is TGTGCCAGCTCCCCTTATGTGGGGGCGGGATCGAACACCGGGGAGCTGTTTTTT. Translation: CASSPYVGAGSNTGELFF. This chain links TRBV18 with TRBJ2-2, with D possibly being TRBD1 or TRBD2 (6 bases each). Germline V gene lookup returns CDR1 KGHSH and CDR2 LQKENI. The CDR3 is made up of 18 amino acids. Trimming pared 6 bases from V and 0 bases from J, leaving 20 bases between.

The chain uses TRBV5-6 and TRBJ2-7; 11 bases fit TRBD2. The CDR3 runs 15 residues. Trimming took 3 bases from V and 1 from J; bases not matched to a gene: 3. Germline lookup yields CDR1 SGHDT and CDR2 YYEEEE. CDR3 residues: CASSSLAGVSYEQYF. Here the CDR3 DNA reads TGTGCCAGCAGCTCACTAGCGGGAGTATCCTACGAGCAGTACTTC.

This chain uses TRBV5-4 with TRBJ1-6, with D hard to call. In germline, CDR1 is SGHNT, CDR2 YYREEE (reference sequence). Trimming pared 3 bases from V and 7 bases from J, leaving 11 bases between. CDR3 length equals 14 residues. CDR3 nucleotides: TGTGCCAGCAGCTACTCGCGAGGCAATTCACCCCTCCACTTT. Encoded protein: CASSYSRGNSPLHF.

The chain combines TRBV5-6 with TRBJ1-4; 7 nucleotides align to TRBD1. This CDR3 is 16 amino acids long. V shed 5 bases and J 0 bases; nucleotides not matched to a gene: 7. Germline V gene sequence: CDR1 SGHDT, CDR2 YYEEEE. The CDR3 nucleotides are TGTGCCAGCAGGTCGACAGGGAGGGCAACTAATGAAAAACTGTTTTTT. Its translation: CASRSTGRATNEKLFF.

The rearrangement joins TRBV6-1 to TRBJ2-7, with D tentatively TRBD2 (5 bases). In germline, CDR1 is MNHNS, CDR2 SASEGT. The CDR3 has 15 residues. V was pared by 8 bases and J by 2 bases, with 19 bases between. The chain's CDR3 is CASQWNNGLTYEQYF. The CDR3, as DNA: TGTGCCAGCCAGTGGAACAACGGACTTACCTACGAGCAGTACTTC.

The V call is TRBV7-2, the J call TRBJ1-1, with 7 bases lining up with TRBD1. V lost 5 bases and J lost 5; bases outside the gene matches: 17. CDR1 is SGHTA and CDR2 is FQGNSA in the germline V gene. This CDR3 comprises 17 residues. CDR3 loop: CASSPNRDSGVGTEAFF. CDR3 bases: TGTGCCAGCAGCCCGAACCGGGACAGTGGGGTGGGGACTGAAGCTTTCTTT.

The table lists this clone with a count of one. The chain is built from TRBV28 and TRBJ2-2; D is perhaps TRBD1 or TRBD2 (7 bases each). V shed 7 bases and J shed 1 base, with 19 bases lying between them. The germline CDR1 and CDR2 sequences are MDHEN and SYDVKM. The CDR3 runs 17 residues. The CDR3 loop is CASTRGGGRENTGELFF. DNA of the CDR3: TGTGCCAGCACTCGAGGGGGCGGGAGAGAGAACACCGGGGAGCTGTTTTTT.

This chain connects TRBV10-3 to TRBJ1-1, with D uncertain. The V end lost 3 bases, the J end lost 8 bases, and 10 bases lay between the germline ends. Germline V CDR1 and CDR2: ENHRY, SYGVKD. The CDR3 spans 12 residues. CDR3 amino acids: CAISDPTVEAFF. Written as DNA, the CDR3 is TGTGCCATCAGTGACCCCACAGTGGAAGCTTTCTTT.

The chain joins TRBV7-9 to TRBJ1-2; no firm D call. The V gene lost 3 bases and the J gene lost 8 bases, with 13 bases spanning the gap. Per the germline V gene, CDR1 is SEHNR and CDR2 is FQNEAQ (reference sequence). CDR3 length: 13 amino acids. CDR3 residues: CASSLGWSGGYTF. CDR3 coding DNA: TGTGCCAGCAGCTTGGGATGGTCGGGCGGCTACACCTTC.

As for this clone: The same CDR3 arises from other DNA sequences in this sample as well. The chain couples TRBV5-1 to TRBJ1-5; 7 bases agree with TRBD1. Germline V gene lookup returns CDR1 SGHRS and CDR2 YFSETQ. CDR3 length equals 15 residues. J was trimmed by 3 bases and V by 4 bases; bases with no gene match: 7. DNA for the CDR3: TGCGCCAGCAGCCCTGGGGACAGTCCCAATCAGCCCCAGCATTTT. Amino acids: CASSPGDSPNQPQHF.

The chain combines TRBV10-3 with TRBJ1-2; D unclear. Trimming left V 5 bases short and J 3 bases short, with 10 bases between. The germline V gene has CDR1 ENHRY and CDR2 SYGVKD. This CDR3 comprises 13 residues. CDR3 residues: CAISPGLDYGYTF. The DNA of the CDR3 is TGTGCCATCAGTCCGGGATTGGACTATGGCTACACCTTC.

The chain joins TRBV10-3 to TRBJ2-7; 7 nucleotides line up with TRBD1. V trimming: 3 bases; J trimming: 6 bases; junction bases outside the gene matches: 2. This CDR3 region has 12 residues. The germline CDR1 and CDR2 sequences are ENHRY and SYGVKD. CDR3 sequence: CAISDTGVEQYF. The DNA for the CDR3 is TGTGCCATCAGTGACACAGGGGTCGAGCAGTACTTC.

Concerning this clone: Other DNA sequences in this sample translate to the same CDR3. The rearrangement joins TRBV5-1 to TRBJ2-7; the match to TRBD2 covers 7 bases. CDR1 and CDR2 (germline): SGHRS, YFSETQ. The CDR3 has 15 amino acids. V was clipped by 0 bases and J by 2 bases; unmatched bases: 5. Here the CDR3 reads CASSLGSGAAYEQYF. The CDR3 coding sequence is TGCGCCAGCAGCTTGGGGAGCGGGGCAGCCTACGAGCAGTACTTC.

This sequence joins TRBV9 and TRBJ2-3; D not resolved. Germline V gives CDR1 SGDLS, CDR2 YYNGEE. V shed 7 bases and J shed 2 bases, with 8 bases lying between them. The CDR3 contains 12 residues. CDR3 region: CASARATDTQYF. The CDR3 DNA reads as TGTGCCAGCGCTAGAGCCACAGATACGCAGTATTTT. Full variable domain (missing parts from reference TRBV9 and TRBJ2-3): DSGVTQTPKHLITATGQRVTLRCSPRSGDLSVYWYQQSLDQGLQFLIQYYNGEERAKGNILERFSAQQFPDLHSELNLSSLELGDSALYFCASARATDTQYFGPGTRLTVL.

This sequence joins TRBV2 and TRBJ2-7, with D possibly called TRBD1 or TRBD2 (6 bases each). The germline V and J ends were trimmed by 5 bases and 5 bases, with 13 bases remaining between them. The CDR3 is made up of 13 amino acids. Germline V gene lookup returns CDR1 SNHLY and CDR2 FYNNEI. CDR3 amino acids: CASSPGAGHEQYF. DNA of the CDR3: TGTGCCAGCAGTCCGGGGGCGGGGCACGAGCAGTACTTC. The entire variable domain, with the rest obtained from reference TRBV2 and TRBJ2-7, is as follows: EPEVTQTPSHQVTQMGQEVILRCVPISNHLYFYWYRQILGQKVEFLVSFYNNEISEKSEIFDDQFSVERPDGSNFTLKIRSTKLEDSAMYFCASSPGAGHEQYFGPGTRLTVT.

Comments on this clone: Other DNA sequences of this sample code for an identical CDR3. This chain connects TRBV5-1 to TRBJ1-2, with D uncertain. The CDR3 is 13 residues long. Trimming left V 3 bases short and J 4 bases short, with 10 bases between. Germline V CDR1 and CDR2: SGHRS, YFSETQ. The CDR3 region is CASSSDSGYGYTF. In DNA form, the CDR3 reads TGCGCCAGCAGCTCGGACTCGGGCTATGGCTACACCTTC.

The V gene is TRBV5-5, the J gene TRBJ1-4, with D possibly matching TRBD1 (6 bases). CDR1 and CDR2 from the germline V gene are SGHKS and YYEKEE (reference sequence). V was pared by 6 bases and J by 8 bases, with 14 bases between. The CDR3 contains 13 residues. As DNA, the CDR3 is TGTGCCAGCACCAGAAGGCAGGGGGAAAAACTGTTTTTT. Translated: CASTRRQGEKLFF.

J is TRBJ2-5 and V is TRBV25-1, with 8 bases matching TRBD1. CDR1 MGHDK and CDR2 SYGVNS come from the germline V gene. The CDR3 is made up of 15 amino acids. The V gene end was trimmed by 2 bases and the J gene end by 4 bases; junction bases not matched to a gene: 6. This CDR3 reads CASSEGQGARETQYF. CDR3 nucleotide sequence: TGTGCCAGCAGTGAAGGGCAGGGGGCGAGAGAGACCCAGTACTTC.

V gene TRBV6-1 combines with J gene TRBJ1-6, with D maybe TRBD1 (5 bases). V lost 1 base and J lost 10, with 8 bases in between. Germline V lookup: CDR1 MNHNS, CDR2 SASEGT. The CDR3 totals 13 residues. CDR3 bases: TGTGCCAGCAGTGAAGTGGGGGAATCACCCCTCCACTTT. Its protein is CASSEVGESPLHF.